Described below is a single TCR beta chain sequence and its context. Its antigen is not identified. Treatment given: approximately nine-day PBMC culture with coronavirus spike peptide pools or control peptides (ViraFEST assay). The sample is drawn from a study of vaccination and CD4 T cells after COVID-19. Study-level background: Post-COVID draws followed diagnosis by a median around 100 days (range 35 to 161). Overall study results and limits: Convalescent patients' vaccine-specific clones were spike mono-reactive in 304 of 307 cases.

The assay that was used to sequence DNA from cultured CD4+ T cells was the Oncomine TCR Beta short-read assay. Using its own MiXCR run on the PCR reads, TCRdb lists one record per CDR3 protein. This sample has just under 20,000 distinct CDR3 sequences, with roughly 40% found just once. The source material was CD4+ T cells from blood, cultured in vitro, sampled after SARS-CoV-2 vaccination. The clonotype originates from a human donor who had recovered from COVID-19.

The DNA of the CDR3 is TGTGCCAGCAGCCAATGGCTGGGACAGGGGGCCGAGCAGTACTTC. It is translated as CASSQWLGQGAEQYF. The gene calls are TRBV4-2 and TRBJ2-7; 12 bases are shared with TRBD1. The CDR3 is made up of 15 amino acids. The germline V gene has CDR1 LGHNA and CDR2 YNFKEQ. V lost 2 bases to trimming and J lost 6 bases; unmatched junction nucleotides: 5.